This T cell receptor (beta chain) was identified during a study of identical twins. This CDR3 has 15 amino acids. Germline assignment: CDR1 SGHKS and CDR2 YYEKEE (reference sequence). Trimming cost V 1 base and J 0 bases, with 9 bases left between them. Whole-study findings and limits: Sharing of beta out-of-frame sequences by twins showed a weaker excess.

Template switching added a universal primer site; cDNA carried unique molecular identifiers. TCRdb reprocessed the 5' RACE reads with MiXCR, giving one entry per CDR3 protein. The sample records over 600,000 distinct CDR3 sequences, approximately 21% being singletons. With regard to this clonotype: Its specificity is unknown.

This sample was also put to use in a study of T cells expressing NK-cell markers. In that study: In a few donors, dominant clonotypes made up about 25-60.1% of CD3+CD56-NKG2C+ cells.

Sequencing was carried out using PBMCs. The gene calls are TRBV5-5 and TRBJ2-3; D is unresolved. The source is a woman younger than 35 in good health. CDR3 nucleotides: TGTGCCAGCAGCTTGTCCTCAGAAAGCACAGATACGCAGTATTTT. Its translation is CASSLSSESTDTQYF. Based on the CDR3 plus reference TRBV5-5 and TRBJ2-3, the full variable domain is DAGVTQSPTHLIKTRGQQVTLRCSPISGHKSVSWYQQVLGQGPQFIFQYYEKEERGRGNFPDRFSARQFPNYSSELNVNALLLGDSALYLCASSLSSESTDTQYFGPGTRLTVL.